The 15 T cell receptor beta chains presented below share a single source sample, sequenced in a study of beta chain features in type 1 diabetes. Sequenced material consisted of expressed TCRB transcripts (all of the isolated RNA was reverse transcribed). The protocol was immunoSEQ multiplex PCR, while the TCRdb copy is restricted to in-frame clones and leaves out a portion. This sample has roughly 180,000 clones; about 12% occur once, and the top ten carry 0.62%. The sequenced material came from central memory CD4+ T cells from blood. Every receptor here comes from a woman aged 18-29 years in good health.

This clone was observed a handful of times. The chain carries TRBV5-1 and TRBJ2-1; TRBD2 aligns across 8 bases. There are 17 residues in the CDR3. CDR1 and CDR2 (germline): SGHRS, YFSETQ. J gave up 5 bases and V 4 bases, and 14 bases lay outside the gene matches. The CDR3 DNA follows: TGCGCCAGCAGCCCTCGGCTAGCGGGTATAGAAAACAATGAGCAGTTCTTC. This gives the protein CASSPRLAGIENNEQFF.

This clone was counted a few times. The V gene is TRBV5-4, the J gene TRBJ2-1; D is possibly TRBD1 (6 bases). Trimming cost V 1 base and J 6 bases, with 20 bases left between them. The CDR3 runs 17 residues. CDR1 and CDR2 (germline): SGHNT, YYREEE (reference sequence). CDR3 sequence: CASSLLRGLGEGNEQFF. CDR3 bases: TGTGCCAGCAGCTTGTTAAGGGGGTTAGGAGAAGGCAATGAGCAGTTCTTC.

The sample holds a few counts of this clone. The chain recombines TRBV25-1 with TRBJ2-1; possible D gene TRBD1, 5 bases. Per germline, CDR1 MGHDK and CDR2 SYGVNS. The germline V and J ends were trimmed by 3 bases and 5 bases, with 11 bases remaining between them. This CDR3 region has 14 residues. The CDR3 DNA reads TGTGCCAGCAGTGACCCGCAAGGGGACAATGAGCAGTTCTTC. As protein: CASSDPQGDNEQFF. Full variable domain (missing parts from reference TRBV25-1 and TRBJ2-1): EADIYQTPRYLVIGTGKKITLECSQTMGHDKMYWYQQDPGMELHLIHYSYGVNSTEKGDLSSESTVSRIRTEHFPLTLESARPSHTSQYLCASSDPQGDNEQFFGPGTRLTVL.

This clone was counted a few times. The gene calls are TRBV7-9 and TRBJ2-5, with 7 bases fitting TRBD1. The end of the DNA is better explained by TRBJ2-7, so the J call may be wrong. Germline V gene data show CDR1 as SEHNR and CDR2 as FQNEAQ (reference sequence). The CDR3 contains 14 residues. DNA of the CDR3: TGTGCCAGCAGCTTAGAGGGGGCTCACTACGAGCAGTACTTC. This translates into CASSLEGAHYEQYF.

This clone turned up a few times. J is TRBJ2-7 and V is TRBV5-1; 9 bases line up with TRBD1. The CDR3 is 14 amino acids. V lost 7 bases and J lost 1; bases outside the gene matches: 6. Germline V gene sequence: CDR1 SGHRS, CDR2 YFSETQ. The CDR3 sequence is CASGPGQGSYEQYF. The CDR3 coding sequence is TGCGCCAGCGGCCCGGGACAGGGTTCCTACGAGCAGTACTTC.

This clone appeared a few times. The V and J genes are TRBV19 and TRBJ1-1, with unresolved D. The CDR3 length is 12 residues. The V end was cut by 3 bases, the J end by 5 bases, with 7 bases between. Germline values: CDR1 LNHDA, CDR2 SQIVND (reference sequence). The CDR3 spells CASSIRETEAFF. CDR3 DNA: TGTGCCAGTAGTATCCGGGAAACTGAAGCTTTCTTT.

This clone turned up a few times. The CDR3 protein is CATSRDGGNTEAFF. CDR3 DNA sequence: TGTGCCACCAGCAGAGATGGAGGGAACACTGAAGCTTTCTTT. V usage is TRBV15 and J usage is TRBJ1-1; no clear D. The CDR3 sequence is 14 residues long. The V gene lost 0 bases and the J gene lost 1 base, with 6 bases spanning the gap. CDR1 is LNHNV, CDR2 YYDKDF, per germline (reference sequence).

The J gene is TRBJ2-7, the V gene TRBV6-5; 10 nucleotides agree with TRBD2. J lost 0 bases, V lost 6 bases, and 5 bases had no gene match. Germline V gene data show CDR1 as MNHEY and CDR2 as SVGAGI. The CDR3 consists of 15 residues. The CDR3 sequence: CASRISSGSSYEQYF. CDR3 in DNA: TGTGCCAGCAGAATTTCTAGCGGGAGCTCCTACGAGCAGTACTTC.

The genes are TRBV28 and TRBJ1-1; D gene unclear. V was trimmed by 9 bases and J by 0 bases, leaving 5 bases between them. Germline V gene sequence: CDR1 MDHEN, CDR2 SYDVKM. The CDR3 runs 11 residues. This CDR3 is CASLVNTEAFF. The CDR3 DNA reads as TGTGCCAGTCTAGTGAACACTGAAGCTTTCTTT. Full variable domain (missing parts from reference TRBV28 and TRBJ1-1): DVKVTQSSRYLVKRTGEKVFLECVQDMDHENMFWYRQDPGLGLRLIYFSYDVKMKEKGDIPEGYSVSREKKERFSLILESASTNQTSMYLCASLVNTEAFFGQGTRLTVV.

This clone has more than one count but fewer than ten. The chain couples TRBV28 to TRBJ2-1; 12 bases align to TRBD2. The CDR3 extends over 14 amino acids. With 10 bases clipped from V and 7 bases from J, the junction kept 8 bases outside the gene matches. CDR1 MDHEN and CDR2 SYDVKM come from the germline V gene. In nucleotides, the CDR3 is TGTGCCATCACAGCTAGCGGGAGGGAGAATGAGCAGTTCTTC. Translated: CAITASGRENEQFF. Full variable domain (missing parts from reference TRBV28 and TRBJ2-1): DVKVTQSSRYLVKRTGEKVFLECVQDMDHENMFWYRQDPGLGLRLIYFSYDVKMKEKGDIPEGYSVSREKKERFSLILESASTNQTSMYLCAITASGRENEQFFGPGTRLTVL.

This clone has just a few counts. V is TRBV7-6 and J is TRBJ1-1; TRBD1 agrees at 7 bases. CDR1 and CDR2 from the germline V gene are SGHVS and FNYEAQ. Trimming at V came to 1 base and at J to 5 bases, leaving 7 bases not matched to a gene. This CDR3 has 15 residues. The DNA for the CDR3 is TGTGCCAGCAGCTTAGGGCGACAGGGCAGGACTGAAGCTTTCTTT. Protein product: CASSLGRQGRTEAFF.

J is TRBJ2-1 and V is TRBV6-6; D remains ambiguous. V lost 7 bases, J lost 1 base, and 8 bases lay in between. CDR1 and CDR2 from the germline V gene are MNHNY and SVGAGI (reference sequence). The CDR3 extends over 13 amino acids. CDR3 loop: CASNERSYNEQFF. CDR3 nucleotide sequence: TGTGCCAGCAATGAGAGGTCCTACAATGAGCAGTTCTTC.

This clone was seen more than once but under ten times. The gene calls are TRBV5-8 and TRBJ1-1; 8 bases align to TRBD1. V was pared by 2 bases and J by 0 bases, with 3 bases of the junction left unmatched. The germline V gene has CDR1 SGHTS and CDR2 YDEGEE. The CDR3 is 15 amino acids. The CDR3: CASSFWTGMNTEAFF. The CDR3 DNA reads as TGTGCCAGCAGCTTCTGGACAGGGATGAACACTGAAGCTTTCTTT.

The CDR3: CASKRFYEQYF. In DNA, the CDR3 is TGTGCCAGCAAGAGGTTCTACGAGCAGTACTTC. V gene TRBV28 combines with J gene TRBJ2-7; D remains ambiguous. Per the germline V gene, CDR1 is MDHEN and CDR2 is SYDVKM. Trimming stripped 7 bases from V and 3 bases from J, with 7 bases between. The CDR3 runs to 11 residues.

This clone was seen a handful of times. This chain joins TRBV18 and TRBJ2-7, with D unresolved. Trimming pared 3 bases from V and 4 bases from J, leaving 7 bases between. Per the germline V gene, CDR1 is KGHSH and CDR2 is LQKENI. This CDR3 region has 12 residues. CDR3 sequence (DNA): TGTGCCAGCTCACCGGTAGCTTACGAGCAGTACTTC. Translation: CASSPVAYEQYF. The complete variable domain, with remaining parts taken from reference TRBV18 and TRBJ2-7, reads NAGVMQNPRHLVRRRGQEARLRCSPMKGHSHVYWYRQLPEEGLKFMVYLQKENIIDESGMPKERFSAEFPKEGPSILRIQQVVRGDSAAYFCASSPVAYEQYFGPGTRLTVT.